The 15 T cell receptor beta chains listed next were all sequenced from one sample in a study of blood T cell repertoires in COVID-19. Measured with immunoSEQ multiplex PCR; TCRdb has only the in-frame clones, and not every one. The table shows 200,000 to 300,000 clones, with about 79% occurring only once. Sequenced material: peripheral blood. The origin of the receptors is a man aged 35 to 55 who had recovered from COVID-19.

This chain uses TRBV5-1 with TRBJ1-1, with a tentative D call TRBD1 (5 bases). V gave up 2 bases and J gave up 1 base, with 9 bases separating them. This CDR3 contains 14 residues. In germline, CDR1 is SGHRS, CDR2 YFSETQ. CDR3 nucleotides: TGCGCCAGCAGCTTTGATGGGGCGAACACTGAAGCTTTCTTT. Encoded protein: CASSFDGANTEAFF. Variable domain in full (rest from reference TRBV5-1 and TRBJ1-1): KAGVTQTPRYLIKTRGQQVTLSCSPISGHRSVSWYQQTPGQGLQFLFEYFSETQRNKGNFPGRFSGRQFSNSRSEMNVSTLELGDSALYLCASSFDGANTEAFFGQGTRLTVV.

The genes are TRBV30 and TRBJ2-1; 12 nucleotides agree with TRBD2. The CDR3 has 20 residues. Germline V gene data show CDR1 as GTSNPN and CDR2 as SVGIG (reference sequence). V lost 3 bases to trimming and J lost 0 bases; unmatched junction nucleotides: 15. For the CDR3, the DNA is TGTGCCTGGAGCGTCTCCGGGACTAGCGGGTTCTTAAGCTCCTACAATGAGCAGTTCTTC. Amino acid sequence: CAWSVSGTSGFLSSYNEQFF.

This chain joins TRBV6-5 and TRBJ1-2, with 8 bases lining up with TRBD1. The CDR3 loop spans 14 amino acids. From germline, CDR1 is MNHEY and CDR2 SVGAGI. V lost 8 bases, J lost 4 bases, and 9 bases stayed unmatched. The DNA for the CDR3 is TGTGCCAGCTGGGCGGACAGGGCTGGCTATGGCTACACCTTC. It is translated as CASWADRAGYGYTF.

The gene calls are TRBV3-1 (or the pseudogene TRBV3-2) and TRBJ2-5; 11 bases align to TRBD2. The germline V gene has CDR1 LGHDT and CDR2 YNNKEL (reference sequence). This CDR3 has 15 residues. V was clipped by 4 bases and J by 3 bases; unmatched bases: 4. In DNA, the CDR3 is TGTGCCAGCAGCCTGAGACTAGCGGGGAAAGAGACCCAGTACTTC. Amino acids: CASSLRLAGKETQYF.

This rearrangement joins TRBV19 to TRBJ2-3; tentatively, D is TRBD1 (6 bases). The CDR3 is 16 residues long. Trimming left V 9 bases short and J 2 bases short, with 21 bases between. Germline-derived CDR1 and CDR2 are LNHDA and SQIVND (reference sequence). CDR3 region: CASTRQGGRYTDTQYF. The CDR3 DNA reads TGTGCCAGCACAAGGCAAGGGGGACGTTACACAGATACGCAGTATTTT.

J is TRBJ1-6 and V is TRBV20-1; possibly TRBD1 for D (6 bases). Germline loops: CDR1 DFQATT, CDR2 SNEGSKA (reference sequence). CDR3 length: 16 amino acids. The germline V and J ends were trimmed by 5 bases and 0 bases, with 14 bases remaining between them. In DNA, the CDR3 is TGCAGTGCTCGTGGGGACACCAGCTCCTATAATTCACCCCTCCACTTT. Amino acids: CSARGDTSSYNSPLHF.

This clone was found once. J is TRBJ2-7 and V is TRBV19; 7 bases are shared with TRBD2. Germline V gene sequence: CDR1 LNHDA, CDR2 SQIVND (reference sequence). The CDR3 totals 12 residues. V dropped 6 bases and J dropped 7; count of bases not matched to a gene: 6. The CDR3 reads CASRPSGGEQYF. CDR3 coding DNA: TGTGCCAGTAGACCTAGCGGTGGGGAGCAGTACTTC.

The CDR3 protein is CSVGPLRGNSMNTEAFF. CDR3 nucleotide sequence: TGCAGCGTTGGCCCCTTAAGAGGGAATAGCATGAACACTGAAGCTTTCTTT. The chain uses TRBV29-1 and TRBJ1-1; D is unresolved. Per germline, CDR1 SQVTM and CDR2 ANQGSEA. The CDR3 has 17 residues. The ends were cut back, 4 bases at V and 0 bases at J, with 21 bases in the middle.

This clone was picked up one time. CDR3 protein: CASSEGQGEQYF. The CDR3 nucleotides read TGCGCCAGCAGTGAGGGACAGGGCGAGCAGTACTTC. The chain is built from TRBV10-1 and TRBJ2-7, with 8 bases lining up with TRBD1. This CDR3 region has 12 residues. J was trimmed by 6 bases and V by 2 bases; bases with no gene match: 0. Germline V gives CDR1 WNHNN, CDR2 SYGVQD (reference sequence).

In nucleotides, the CDR3 is TGTGCCAGTAGTCCTTACCAGGGGGTCACTGAAGCTTTCTTT. Residues: CASSPYQGVTEAFF. The gene calls are TRBV19 and TRBJ1-1, with 7 bases fitting TRBD1. The germline CDR1 and CDR2 sequences are LNHDA and SQIVND (reference sequence). The CDR3 covers 14 residues. The V segment lost 5 bases and the J segment 4 bases; nucleotides outside the gene matches: 7.

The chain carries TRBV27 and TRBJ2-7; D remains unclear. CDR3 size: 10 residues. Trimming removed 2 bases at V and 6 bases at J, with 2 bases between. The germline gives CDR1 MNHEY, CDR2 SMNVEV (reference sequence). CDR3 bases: TGTGCCAGCAGTTTACGCGAGCAGTACTTC. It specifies CASSLREQYF.

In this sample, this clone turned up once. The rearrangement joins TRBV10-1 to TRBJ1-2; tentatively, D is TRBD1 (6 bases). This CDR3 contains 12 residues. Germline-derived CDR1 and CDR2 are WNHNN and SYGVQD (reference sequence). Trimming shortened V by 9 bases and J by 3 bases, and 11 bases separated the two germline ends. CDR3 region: CASEGGDYGYTF. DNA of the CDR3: TGCGCCAGTGAGGGGGGGGACTATGGCTACACCTTC.

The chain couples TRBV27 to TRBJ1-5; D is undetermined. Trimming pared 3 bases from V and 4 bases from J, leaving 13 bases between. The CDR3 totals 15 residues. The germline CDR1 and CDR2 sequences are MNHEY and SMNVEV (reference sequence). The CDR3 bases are TGTGCCAGCAGTTTCGGACCCGGCGGGAATCAGCCCCAGCATTTT. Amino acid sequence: CASSFGPGGNQPQHF.

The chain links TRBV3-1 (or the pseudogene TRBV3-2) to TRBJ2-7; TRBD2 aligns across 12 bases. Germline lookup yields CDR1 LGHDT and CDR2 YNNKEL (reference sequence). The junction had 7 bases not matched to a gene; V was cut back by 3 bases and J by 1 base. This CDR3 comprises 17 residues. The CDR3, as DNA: TGTGCCAGCAGCCACGGGCCCGGACTAGCGGGATCCTACGAGCAGTACTTC. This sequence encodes CASSHGPGLAGSYEQYF.

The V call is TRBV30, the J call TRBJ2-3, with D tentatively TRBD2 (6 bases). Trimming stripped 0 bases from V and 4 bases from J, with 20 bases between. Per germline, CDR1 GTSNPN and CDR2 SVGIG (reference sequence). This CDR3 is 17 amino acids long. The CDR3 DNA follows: TGTGCCTGGAGTGTACCTAATTTTGGCGGGGAAGCAGATACGCAGTATTTT. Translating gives CAWSVPNFGGEADTQYF. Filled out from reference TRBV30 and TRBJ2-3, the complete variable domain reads SQTIHQWPATLVQPVGSPLSLECTVEGTSNPNLYWYRQAAGRGLQLLFYSVGIGQISSEVPQNLSASRPQDRQFILSSKKLLLSDSGFYLCAWSVPNFGGEADTQYFGPGTRLTVL.